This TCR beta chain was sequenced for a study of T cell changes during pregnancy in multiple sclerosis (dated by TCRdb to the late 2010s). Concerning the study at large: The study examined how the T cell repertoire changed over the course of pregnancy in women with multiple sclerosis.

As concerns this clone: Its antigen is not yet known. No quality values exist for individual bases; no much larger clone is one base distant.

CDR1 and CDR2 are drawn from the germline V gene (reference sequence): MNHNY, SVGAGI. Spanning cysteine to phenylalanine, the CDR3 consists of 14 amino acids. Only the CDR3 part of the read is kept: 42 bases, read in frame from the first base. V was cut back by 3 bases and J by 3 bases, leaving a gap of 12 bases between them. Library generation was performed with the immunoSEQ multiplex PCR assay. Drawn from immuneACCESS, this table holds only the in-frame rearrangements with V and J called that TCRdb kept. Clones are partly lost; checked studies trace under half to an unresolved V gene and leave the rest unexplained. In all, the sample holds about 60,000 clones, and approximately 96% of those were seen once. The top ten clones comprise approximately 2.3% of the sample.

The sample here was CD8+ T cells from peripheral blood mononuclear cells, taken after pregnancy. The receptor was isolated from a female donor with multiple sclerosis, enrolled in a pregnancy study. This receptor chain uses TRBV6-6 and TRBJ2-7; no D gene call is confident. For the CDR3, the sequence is CASSYRQVDYEQYF. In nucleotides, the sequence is TGTGCCAGCAGTTATAGGCAGGTCGACTACGAGCAGTACTTC.